Each of the 3 T cell receptor beta chains below was sequenced from the same sample in a study of cytomegalovirus exposure and HLA in healthy donors (dated by TCRdb to the late 2010s). The library was produced with the immunoSEQ multiplex PCR assay. Imported from immuneACCESS, the table was reduced by TCRdb to in-frame sequences with V and J called. These copies leave out some clones; in studies compared against another copy, an unresolved V gene accounts for under half, and the cause of the remainder is not known. The sample contains 250,000 to 300,000 clones, almost 90% of them found a single time. Together, the top ten hold approximately 0.34% of the sample. The sequenced sample consisted of PBMCs. Receptors originate from a woman in her late teens or twenties in good health and CMV-seronegative.

This sequence joins TRBV5-1 and TRBJ1-1; the D is unclear. The CDR3 is made up of 14 amino acids. CDR1 SGHRS and CDR2 YFSETQ come from the germline V gene. V shed 1 base and J shed 2 bases, with 9 bases lying between them. In nucleotides, the CDR3 is TGCGCCAGCAGCTTGCAGGCGATCAACACTGAAGCTTTCTTT. Residues: CASSLQAINTEAFF.

This chain joins TRBV19 and TRBJ1-2; TRBD1 matches 7 bases. V shed 7 bases, J shed 2 bases, and the junction held 4 bases outside the gene matches. This CDR3 region has 13 residues. The V gene's germline CDR1 is LNHDA and CDR2 SQIVND (reference sequence). CDR3: CASTDRFNYGYTF. DNA for the CDR3: TGTGCCAGTACGGACAGGTTCAACTATGGCTACACCTTC.

The chain combines TRBV27 with TRBJ1-6, with TRBD1 matching over 7 bases. The trim removed 5 bases at V and 0 bases at J, leaving 10 bases unmatched. CDR1 is MNHEY, CDR2 SMNVEV, per germline (reference sequence). The CDR3 has 18 amino acids. CDR3 sequence (DNA): TGTGCCAGCAGTCTCACACAGGGGTTAAGCTCCTATAATTCACCCCTCCACTTT. Residues: CASSLTQGLSSYNSPLHF.